Presented here are 20 T cell receptor beta chains from one specimen sequenced in a study of graft-versus-host responses after intestinal transplantation. Their specific antigens are unknown. Only in-frame clones appear in the TCRdb table, and some are missing; sequencing was by immunoSEQ multiplex PCR. The sample includes more than 100,000 clones, 80% to 95% of them seen just once. Sequencing used unstimulated CD8+ T cells sorted from spleen or lymph node cells, obtained before intestinal transplant. The origin of the receptors is a human donor who received an intestinal transplant.

This clone appeared a single time. V and J are TRBV10-2 and TRBJ2-1; perhaps TRBD1 as D (5 bases). Germline V lookup: CDR1 WSHSY, CDR2 SAAADI. The CDR3 consists of 14 residues. The ends were cut back, 3 bases at V and 7 bases at J, with 13 bases in the middle. The CDR3 sequence: CASSDAGKRNEQFF. CDR3 DNA: TGCGCCAGCAGTGATGCAGGGAAGAGGAATGAGCAGTTCTTC.

The genes are TRBV5-1 and TRBJ1-1, with D unresolved. The CDR3 is 15 amino acids. Germline V gene lookup returns CDR1 SGHRS and CDR2 YFSETQ. V was cut by 5 bases and J by 5 bases, with 19 bases left in between. The CDR3 bases are TGCGCCAGCAGTACCACCCCCGGGGATGGTACTGAAGCTTTCTTT. Translating gives CASSTTPGDGTEAFF.

The chain combines TRBV30 with TRBJ2-2; TRBD2 might be the D (5 bases). V dropped 0 bases and J dropped 2 bases, with 16 bases sitting between them. Germline CDR1 is GTSNPN and CDR2 is SVGIG (reference sequence). There are 17 residues in the CDR3. The CDR3 reads CAWSVAAITYNTGELFF. CDR3 DNA: TGTGCCTGGAGTGTAGCGGCAATCACATATAACACCGGGGAGCTGTTTTTT.

This chain joins TRBV7-6 and TRBJ2-1, with D maybe TRBD2 (6 bases). CDR1 SGHVS and CDR2 FNYEAQ come from the germline V gene. With 1 base removed from V and 7 bases from J, the gap between germline ends came to 14 bases. The CDR3 runs 15 residues. CDR3 in DNA: TGTGCCAGCAGCTTAGATCCTAGCGATGGGAATGAGCAGTTCTTC. It codes for CASSLDPSDGNEQFF.

V usage is TRBV19 and J usage is TRBJ1-3, with D hard to call. The ends were cut back, 9 bases at V and 4 bases at J, with 16 bases in the middle. Looked up from germline, CDR1 is LNHDA and CDR2 is SQIVND (reference sequence). The CDR3 consists of 14 residues. The CDR3 bases are TGTGCCAGCGGGCGAGAGGCGGGAGGAAACACCATATATTTT. Protein: CASGREAGGNTIYF. The full variable domain, completed using reference TRBV19 and TRBJ1-3, is DGGITQSPKYLFRKEGQNVTLSCEQNLNHDAMYWYRQDPGQGLRLIYYSQIVNDFQKGDIAEGYSVSREKKESFPLTVTSAQKNPTAFYLCASGREAGGNTIYFGEGSWLTVV.

This chain connects TRBV5-4 to TRBJ1-1; D unclear. Germline CDR1 reads SGHNT; CDR2 reads YYREEE (reference sequence). V lost 4 bases and J lost 0, with 10 bases in between. This CDR3 contains 14 residues. CDR3 nucleotide sequence: TGTGCCAGCAGCCCCTCGGGCCTGAACACTGAAGCTTTCTTT. This codes for CASSPSGLNTEAFF.

The chain uses TRBV7-9 and TRBJ2-1; perhaps TRBD2 as D (6 bases). The CDR3 extends over 17 amino acids. Germline assignment: CDR1 SEHNR and CDR2 FQNEAQ (reference sequence). The CDR3 region has the DNA TGTGCGATTCCCTCTTCCGACGGGGGTCAAACCTACAATGAGCAGTTCTTC. It specifies CAIPSSDGGQTYNEQFF. The whole variable domain, remainder taken from reference TRBV7-9 and TRBJ2-1, is DTGVSQNPRHKITKRGQNVTFRCDPISEHNRLYWYRQTLGQGPEFLTYFQNEAQLEKSRLLSDRFSAERPKGSFSTLEIQRTEQGDSAMYLCAIPSSDGGQTYNEQFFGPGTRLTVL.

The V call is TRBV6-5, the J call TRBJ1-1; D gene unclear. The CDR3 runs to 8 residues. Germline lookup yields CDR1 MNHEY and CDR2 SVGAGI. Deletions cut 5 bases from V and 8 bases from J, with 0 bases between. The CDR3 region has the DNA TGTGCCAGCAGTGAAGCTTTCTTT. Translated, it gives CASSEAFF.

This chain connects TRBV27 to TRBJ2-5; perhaps TRBD1 as D (6 bases). This CDR3 is 15 amino acids long. V lost 2 bases, J lost 3 bases, and 13 bases lay in between. Per germline, CDR1 MNHEY and CDR2 SMNVEV (reference sequence). The CDR3 here is CASSLTGYKEETQYF. The CDR3 DNA reads TGTGCCAGCAGTTTAACAGGGTATAAAGAAGAGACCCAGTACTTC.

The chain is built from TRBV7-3 and TRBJ1-1; D gene ambiguous. Per germline, CDR1 SGHTA and CDR2 FQGTGA. CDR3 length equals 15 residues. V lost 0 bases to trimming and J lost 5 bases, with 13 bases between them. The CDR3, as DNA: TGTGCCAGCAGCTTAACCGGGGAGGGTACTACTGAAGCTTTCTTT. This gives the protein CASSLTGEGTTEAFF.

The V gene is TRBV6-1, the J gene TRBJ2-7, with D perhaps matching TRBD1 or TRBD2 (5 bases each). This CDR3 spans 17 amino acids. Trimming took off 2 bases at V and 2 bases at J, with 19 bases between the two ends. The germline gives CDR1 MNHNS, CDR2 SASEGT. The CDR3 spells CASSERFYGGRTYEQYF. CDR3 nucleotides: TGTGCCAGCAGTGAAAGGTTCTATGGGGGTCGTACCTACGAGCAGTACTTC.

The chain has TRBV5-6 and TRBJ2-2; D not certain. V gave up 5 bases and J gave up 6 bases, with 14 bases separating them. CDR3 size: 14 residues. Germline CDR1 reads SGHDT; CDR2 reads YYEEEE. DNA of the CDR3: TGTGCCAGCAGTCCTAGACATCTCCCCGGGGAGCTGTTTTTT. Residues: CASSPRHLPGELFF.

V is TRBV28 and J is TRBJ2-1; TRBD2 matches 7 bases. The CDR3 loop spans 12 amino acids. V lost 8 bases and J lost 4; bases outside the gene matches: 2. The V gene's germline CDR1 is MDHEN and CDR2 SYDVKM. The CDR3 sequence: CASAGEYNEQFF. As DNA, the CDR3 is TGTGCCAGCGCGGGGGAATACAATGAGCAGTTCTTC.

The chain's CDR3 is CASSLSPLLGNTIYF. The CDR3 DNA sequence: TGTGCCAGCAGCTTGTCGCCACTCCTGGGAAACACCATATATTTT. The V and J genes are TRBV11-2 and TRBJ1-3; D gene unclear. Germline V lookup: CDR1 SGHAT, CDR2 FQNNGV. Trimming shortened V by 3 bases and J by 4 bases, and 13 bases separated the two germline ends. This CDR3 contains 15 residues.

The V gene is TRBV7-9, the J gene TRBJ2-3, with 10 bases identical to TRBD2. After removal of 7 bases from V and 4 bases from J, the junction contained 8 bases not matched to a gene. Germline V gene lookup returns CDR1 SEHNR and CDR2 FQNEAQ (reference sequence). This CDR3 has 15 residues. CDR3 nucleotide sequence: TGTGCCAGCATCCAGAGCGGGGGGGCCGCAGATACGCAGTATTTT. It encodes CASIQSGGAADTQYF.

J is TRBJ1-3 and V is TRBV7-9, with 8 bases that match TRBD1. Trimming took 5 bases from V and 4 from J; bases not matched to a gene: 4. This CDR3 contains 14 residues. CDR1 and CDR2 (germline): SEHNR, FQNEAQ (reference sequence). CDR3: CASSKGQGGNTIYF. For the CDR3, the DNA is TGTGCCAGCAGCAAAGGACAGGGAGGAAACACCATATATTTT.

The rearrangement uses TRBV27 and TRBJ2-1; D is uncertain. The CDR3 runs 15 residues. V dropped 5 bases and J dropped 2 bases, with 13 bases sitting between them. Per the germline V gene, CDR1 is MNHEY and CDR2 is SMNVEV (reference sequence). The CDR3 is CASSPYKGPYNEQFF. The CDR3, as DNA: TGTGCCAGCAGTCCTTACAAGGGCCCCTACAATGAGCAGTTCTTC.

V is TRBV6-5 and J is TRBJ2-7; D possibly corresponds to TRBD2 (5 bases). This CDR3 is 13 amino acids long. V was pared by 5 bases and J by 3 bases, with 11 bases between. Germline CDR1 is MNHEY and CDR2 is SVGAGI. The CDR3 region has the DNA TGTGCCAGCAGTGCGGGCCTAAACTACGAGCAGTACTTC. Its protein product is CASSAGLNYEQYF.

The chain carries TRBV29-1 and TRBJ1-2; the D gene is possibly TRBD1 (5 bases). The CDR3 has 12 residues. Trimming stripped 7 bases from V and 4 bases from J, with 13 bases between. Germline assignment: CDR1 SQVTM and CDR2 ANQGSEA. The CDR3: CSARDLLYGYTF. The CDR3 DNA follows: TGCAGCGCCAGGGACCTCCTCTATGGCTACACCTTC. Combining the CDR3 with reference TRBV29-1 and TRBJ1-2 gives the whole variable domain SAVISQKPSRDICQRGTSLTIQCQVDSQVTMMFWYRQQPGQSLTLIATANQGSEATYESGFVIDKFPISRPNLTFSTLTVSNMSPEDSSIYLCSARDLLYGYTFGSGTRLTVV.

The chain links TRBV5-1 to TRBJ1-3, with D uncertain. The V gene's germline CDR1 is SGHRS and CDR2 YFSETQ. The V gene lost 1 base and the J gene lost 4 bases, with 15 bases spanning the gap. The CDR3 has 16 amino acids. In DNA, the CDR3 is TGCGCCAGCAGCTTGTCTGGGTCAGCTGCCGGAAACACCATATATTTT. Translation gives CASSLSGSAAGNTIYF.